This T cell receptor beta chain was documented in a study of CD8 T cells in Susac syndrome. Stable or active relapsing-remitting multiple sclerosis, untreated and meeting revised McDonald criteria, defined the controls. The germline gives CDR1 LGHDT, CDR2 YNNKEL (reference sequence). The CDR3 has 16 residues. Trimming took 0 bases from V and 1 from J; bases not matched to a gene: 6. When the RNA was reverse transcribed, random hexamers were used with an input of roughly 0.45 to 1 ug. Via MiXCR, TCRdb re-called the immunoSEQ multiplex PCR reads, giving one row per CDR3 protein. Counted here are about 57,000 distinct CDR3 sequences, 93% occurring once; the ten biggest clones make up around 0.49%.

The clonotype originates from a human donor with multiple sclerosis. The J gene is TRBJ2-7, the V gene TRBV3-1; 7 bases agree with TRBD1. The sequencing input was CD8+ T cells from PBMCs. CDR3 loop: CASSQDHRGPSYEQYF. CDR3 DNA: TGTGCCAGCAGCCAAGACCACAGGGGTCCATCCTACGAGCAGTACTTC.